This TCR beta chain originates from a study of cytomegalovirus exposure and HLA in healthy donors. On this clone itself: As yet, its antigen is unknown.

PCR used 60 Vbeta primers and 13 Jbeta primers. Libraries were prepared by immunoSEQ multiplex PCR; TCRdb keeps only in-frame clonotypes and omits some of them. The table includes about 140,000 clones, roughly 70% detected once. Study conclusions and caveats: Some V segments, TRBV6-2 and TRBV6-3 among them, were indistinguishable and were therefore excluded.

Despite likely unrecorded immune exposures, the donors were nominally healthy at the time of sampling. Between the trimmed V and J ends, which lost 0 bases and 4 bases, there was a span of 14 bases. The CDR3 has 15 residues. Germline V gives CDR1 SGDLS, CDR2 YYNGEE. The source of this sequence is a woman aged 55-69 years in good health and CMV-seropositive. What was sequenced was PBMCs. The V call is TRBV9, the J call TRBJ2-7; perhaps TRBD1 as D (6 bases). CDR3 loop: CASSVDPTGPYEQYF. CDR3 sequence (DNA): TGTGCCAGCAGCGTAGACCCCACAGGGCCTTACGAGCAGTACTTC.